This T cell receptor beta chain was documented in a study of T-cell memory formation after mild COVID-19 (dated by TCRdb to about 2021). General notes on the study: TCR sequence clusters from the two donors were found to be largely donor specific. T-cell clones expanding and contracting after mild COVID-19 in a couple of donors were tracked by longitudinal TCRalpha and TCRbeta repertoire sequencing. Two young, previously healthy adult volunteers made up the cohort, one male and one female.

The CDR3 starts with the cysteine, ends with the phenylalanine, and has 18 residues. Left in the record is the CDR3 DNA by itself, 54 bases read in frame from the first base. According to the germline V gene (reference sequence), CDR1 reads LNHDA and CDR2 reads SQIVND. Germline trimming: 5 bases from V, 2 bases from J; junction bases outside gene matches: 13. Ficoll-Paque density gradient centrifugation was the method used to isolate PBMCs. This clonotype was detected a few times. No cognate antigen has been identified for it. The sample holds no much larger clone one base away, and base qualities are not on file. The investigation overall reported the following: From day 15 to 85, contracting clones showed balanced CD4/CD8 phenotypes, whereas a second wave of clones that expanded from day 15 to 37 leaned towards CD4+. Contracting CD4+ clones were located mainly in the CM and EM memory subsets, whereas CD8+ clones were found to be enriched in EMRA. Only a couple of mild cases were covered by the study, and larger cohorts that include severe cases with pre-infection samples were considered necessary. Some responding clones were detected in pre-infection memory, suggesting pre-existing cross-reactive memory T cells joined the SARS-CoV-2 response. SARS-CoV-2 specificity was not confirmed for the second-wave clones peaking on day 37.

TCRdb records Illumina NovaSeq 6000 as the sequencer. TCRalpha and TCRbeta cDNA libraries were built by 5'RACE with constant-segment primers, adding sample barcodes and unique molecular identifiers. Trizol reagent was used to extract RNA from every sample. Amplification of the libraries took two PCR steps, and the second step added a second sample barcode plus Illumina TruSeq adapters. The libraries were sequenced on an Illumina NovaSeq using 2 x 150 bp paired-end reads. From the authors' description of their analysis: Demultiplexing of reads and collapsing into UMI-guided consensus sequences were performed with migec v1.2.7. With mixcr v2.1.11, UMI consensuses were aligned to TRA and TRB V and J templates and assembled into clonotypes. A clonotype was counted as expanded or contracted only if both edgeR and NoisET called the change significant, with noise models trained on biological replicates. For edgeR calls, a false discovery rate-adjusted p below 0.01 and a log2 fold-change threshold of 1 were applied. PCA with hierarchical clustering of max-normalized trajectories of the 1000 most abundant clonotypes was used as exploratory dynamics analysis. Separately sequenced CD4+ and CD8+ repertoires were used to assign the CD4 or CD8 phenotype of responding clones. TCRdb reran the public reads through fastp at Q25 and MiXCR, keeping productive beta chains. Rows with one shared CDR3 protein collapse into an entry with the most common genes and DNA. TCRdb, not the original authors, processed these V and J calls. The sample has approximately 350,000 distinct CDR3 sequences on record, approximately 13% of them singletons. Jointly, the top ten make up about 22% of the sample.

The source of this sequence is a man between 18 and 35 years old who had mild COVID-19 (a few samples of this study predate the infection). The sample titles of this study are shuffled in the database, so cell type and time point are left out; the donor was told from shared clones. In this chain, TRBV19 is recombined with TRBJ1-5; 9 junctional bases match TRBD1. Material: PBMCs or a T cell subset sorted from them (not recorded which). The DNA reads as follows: TGTGCCAGTAGTGGCGGGACAGGGAAAAAATTAGGCAATCAGCCCCAGCATTTT. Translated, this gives CASSGGTGKKLGNQPQHF.